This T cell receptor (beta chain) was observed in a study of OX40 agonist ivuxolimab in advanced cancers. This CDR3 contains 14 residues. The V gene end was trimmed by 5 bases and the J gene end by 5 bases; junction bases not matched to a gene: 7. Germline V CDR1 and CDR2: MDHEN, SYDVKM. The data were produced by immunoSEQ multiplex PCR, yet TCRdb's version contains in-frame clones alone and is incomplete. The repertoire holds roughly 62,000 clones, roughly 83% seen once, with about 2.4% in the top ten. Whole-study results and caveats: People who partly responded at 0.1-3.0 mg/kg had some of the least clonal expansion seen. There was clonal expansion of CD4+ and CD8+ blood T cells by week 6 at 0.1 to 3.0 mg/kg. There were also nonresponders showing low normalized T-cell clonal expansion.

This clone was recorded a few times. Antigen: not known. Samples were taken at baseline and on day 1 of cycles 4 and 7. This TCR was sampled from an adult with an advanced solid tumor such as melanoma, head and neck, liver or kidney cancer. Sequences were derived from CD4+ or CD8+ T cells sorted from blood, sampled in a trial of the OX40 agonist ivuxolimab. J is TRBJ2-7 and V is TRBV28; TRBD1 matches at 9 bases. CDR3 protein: CASSKGGQGHEQYF. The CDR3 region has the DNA TGTGCCAGCAGTAAGGGGGGACAGGGCCACGAGCAGTACTTC.